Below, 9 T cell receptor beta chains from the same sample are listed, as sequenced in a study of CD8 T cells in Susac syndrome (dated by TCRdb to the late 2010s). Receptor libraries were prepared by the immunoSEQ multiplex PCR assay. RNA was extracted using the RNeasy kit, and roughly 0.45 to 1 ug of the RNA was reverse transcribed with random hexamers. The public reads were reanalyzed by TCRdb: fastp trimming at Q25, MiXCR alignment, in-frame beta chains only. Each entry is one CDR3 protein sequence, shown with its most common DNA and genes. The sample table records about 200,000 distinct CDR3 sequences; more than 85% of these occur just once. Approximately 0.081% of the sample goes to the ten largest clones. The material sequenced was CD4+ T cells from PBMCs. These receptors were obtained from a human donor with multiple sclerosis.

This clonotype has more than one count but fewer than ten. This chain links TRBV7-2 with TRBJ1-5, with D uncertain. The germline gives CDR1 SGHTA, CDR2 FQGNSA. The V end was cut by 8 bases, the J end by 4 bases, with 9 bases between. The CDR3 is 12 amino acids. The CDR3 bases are TGTGCCAGCTCACCATCGAATCAGCCCCAGCATTTT. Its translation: CASSPSNQPQHF. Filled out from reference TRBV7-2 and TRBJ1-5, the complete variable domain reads GAGVSQSPSNKVTEKGKDVELRCDPISGHTALYWYRQSLGQGLEFLIYFQGNSAPDKSGLPSDRFSAERTGGSVSTLTIQRTQQEDSAVYLCASSPSNQPQHFGDGTRLSIL.

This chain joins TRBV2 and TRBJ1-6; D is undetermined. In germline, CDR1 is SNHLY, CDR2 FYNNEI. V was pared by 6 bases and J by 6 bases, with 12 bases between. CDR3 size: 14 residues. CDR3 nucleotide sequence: TGTGCCAGCAGGGAGGCACTCATTAATTCACCCCTCCACTTT. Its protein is CASREALINSPLHF.

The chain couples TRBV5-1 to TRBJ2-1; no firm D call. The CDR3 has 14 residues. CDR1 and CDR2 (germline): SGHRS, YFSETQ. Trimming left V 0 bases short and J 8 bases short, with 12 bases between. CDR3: CASSLAPSFDEQFF. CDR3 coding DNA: TGCGCCAGCAGCTTGGCCCCGAGTTTCGATGAGCAGTTCTTC.

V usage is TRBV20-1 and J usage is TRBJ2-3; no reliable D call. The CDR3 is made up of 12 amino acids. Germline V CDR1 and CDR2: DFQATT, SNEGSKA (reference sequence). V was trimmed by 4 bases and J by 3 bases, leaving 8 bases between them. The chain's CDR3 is CSAKGSTDTQYF. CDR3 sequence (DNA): TGCAGTGCTAAGGGTTCGACAGATACGCAGTATTTT.

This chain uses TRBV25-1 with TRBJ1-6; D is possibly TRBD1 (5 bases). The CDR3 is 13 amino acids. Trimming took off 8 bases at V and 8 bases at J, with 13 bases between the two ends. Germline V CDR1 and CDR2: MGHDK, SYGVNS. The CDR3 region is CASLGLPDSPLHF. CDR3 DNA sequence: TGTGCCAGCCTGGGACTGCCCGATTCACCCCTCCACTTT.

The CDR3 nucleotides are TGCAGTGCTAGTGTCGGGACAGACTATGGCTACACCTTC. Protein product: CSASVGTDYGYTF. V and J are TRBV20-1 and TRBJ1-2; 7 bases line up with TRBD1. This CDR3 is 13 amino acids long. J was trimmed by 3 bases and V by 3 bases; bases with no gene match: 4. Germline-derived CDR1 and CDR2 are DFQATT and SNEGSKA (reference sequence).

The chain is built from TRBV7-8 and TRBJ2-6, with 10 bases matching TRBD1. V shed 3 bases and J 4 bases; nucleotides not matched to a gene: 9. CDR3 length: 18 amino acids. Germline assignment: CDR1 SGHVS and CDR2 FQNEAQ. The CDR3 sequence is CASSLQDRGLAGANVLTF. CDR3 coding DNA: TGTGCCAGCAGCTTGCAAGACAGGGGGCTAGCGGGGGCCAACGTCCTGACTTTC. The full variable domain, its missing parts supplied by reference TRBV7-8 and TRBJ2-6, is GAGVSQSPRYKVAKRGQDVALRCDPISGHVSLFWYQQALGQGPEFLTYFQNEAQLDKSGLPSDRFFAERPEGSVSTLKIQRTQQEDSAVYLCASSLQDRGLAGANVLTFGAGSRLTVL.

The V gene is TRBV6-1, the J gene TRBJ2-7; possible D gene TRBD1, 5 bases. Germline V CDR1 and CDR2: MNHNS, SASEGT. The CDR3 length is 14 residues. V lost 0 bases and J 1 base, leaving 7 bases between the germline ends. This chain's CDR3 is CASSEAPGSYEQYV. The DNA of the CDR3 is TGTGCCAGCAGTGAAGCCCCAGGGTCCTACGAGCAGTACGTC.

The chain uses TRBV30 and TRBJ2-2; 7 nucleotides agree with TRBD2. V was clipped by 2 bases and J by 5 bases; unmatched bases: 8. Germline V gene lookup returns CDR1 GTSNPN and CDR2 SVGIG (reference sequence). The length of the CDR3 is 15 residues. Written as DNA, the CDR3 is TGTGCCTGGAGTCGGGGATCGCGGGAGACCGGGGAGCTGTTTTTT. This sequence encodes CAWSRGSRETGELFF.